The clone carrying this TCR beta chain was seen just once. A junction boundary mismatches the germline segment, possibly from a read error. The same CDR3 arises from other DNA sequences in this sample as well. Germline assignment: CDR1 SGHRS and CDR2 YFSETQ. The CDR3 has 17 amino acids. Clones were read by immunoSEQ multiplex PCR, and TCRdb kept only the in-frame ones, dropping some. This sample has 600,000 or so clones, with 80% to 90% found just once. The data are from a study of shared T cell receptors in the human thymus. These data were also reused for a study on human thymus T cells. Per that paper: Thymic samples were excised during corrective heart operations. Thymic TCR repertoires of unrelated people reportedly overlapped highly.

The origin of this receptor is a boy under two years old with a congenital heart defect. The rearrangement uses TRBV5-1 and TRBJ1-6; 7 nucleotides match TRBD1. Specimen: thymocytes. The CDR3 is CASSRKLTGVDNSPLHF. The CDR3 DNA follows: TGCGCCAGCAGCCGGAAATTAACAGGGGTAGATAATTCCCCCCTCCACTTT.